This T cell receptor beta chain came from a study of T-cell reconstitution after alpha-beta-depleted transplantation in children. Study outcomes and limitations: Surviving recipient T cells and thymic progenitors underlay high day-60 TCRbeta diversity in some patients. At around two months after transplant, the alpha-beta T cells were reportedly derived from several hundred expanded clones that came from non-depleted graft cells.

This clonotype was found many times. No antigen is known for it. The CDR3 contains 16 residues. The germline V gene has CDR1 LGHDT and CDR2 YNNKEL (reference sequence). The V and J ends lost 1 base and 0 bases respectively, with 12 bases between them. Unique molecular identifiers were built into the TCRbeta library. One entry per CDR3 protein, called by TCRdb with MiXCR from the PCR reads. This sample carries 5,100 or so distinct CDR3 sequences, about a quarter of them seen once, and the ten largest clones take over 35%. The material was PBMCs, mostly from graft donor cells, obtained 60 days after TCRalphabeta/CD19-depleted stem cell transplant. This chain uses TRBV3-1 with TRBJ1-2, with unresolved D. This receptor was identified in a male patient aged 2-9 years who had a stem cell transplant for acute lymphoblastic leukemia, so the T cells may come from the graft donor. CDR3 sequence (DNA): TGTGCCAGCAGCCAAGGTCCGGGGTGGGCTAACTATGGCTACACCTTC. Protein: CASSQGPGWANYGYTF.